This T cell receptor (beta chain) was sequenced in a study of immune evolution from preneoplasia to lung adenocarcinoma. Study-wide findings and caveats: Normal lung had the highest top T cell clone frequencies.

On this clone itself: Its antigen is unknown.

CDR3 length: 10 amino acids. The germline gives CDR1 WNHNN, CDR2 SYGVQD (reference sequence). V lost 6 bases, J lost 6 bases, and 6 bases lay in between. Resections took place in Japan or China from about 2014 to 2018. Histologic diagnosis was independently verified by two lung pathologists. Macro-dissection enriched premalignant or tumor cells before nucleic acid extraction. Assay used: immunoSEQ multiplex PCR; TCRdb lists only in-frame clones, some missing. The sample contains several thousand clones, roughly 86% of which appear only once. The TCR sequence derives from an older donor with lung adenocarcinoma. The chain has TRBV10-1 and TRBJ2-7; D remains unclear. The sequencing sample was made of FFPE minimally invasive lung adenocarcinoma tissue. As DNA, the CDR3 is TGCGCCAGCAGAGACTGCGAGCAGTACTTC. Translating it yields CASRDCEQYF.